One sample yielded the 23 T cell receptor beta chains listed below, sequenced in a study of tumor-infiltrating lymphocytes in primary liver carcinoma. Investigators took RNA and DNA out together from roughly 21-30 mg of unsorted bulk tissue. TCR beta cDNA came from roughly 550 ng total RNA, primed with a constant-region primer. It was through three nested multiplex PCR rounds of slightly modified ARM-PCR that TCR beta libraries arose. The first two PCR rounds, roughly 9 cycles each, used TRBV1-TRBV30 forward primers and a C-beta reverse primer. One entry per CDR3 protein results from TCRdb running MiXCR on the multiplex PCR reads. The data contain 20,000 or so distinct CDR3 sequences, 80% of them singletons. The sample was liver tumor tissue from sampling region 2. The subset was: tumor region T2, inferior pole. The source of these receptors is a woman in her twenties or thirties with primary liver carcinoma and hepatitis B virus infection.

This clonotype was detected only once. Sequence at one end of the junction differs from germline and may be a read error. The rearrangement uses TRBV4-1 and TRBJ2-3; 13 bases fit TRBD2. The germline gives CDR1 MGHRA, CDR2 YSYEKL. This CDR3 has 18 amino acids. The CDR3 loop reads CVSSQDHITSGRVDTQCF. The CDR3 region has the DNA TGCGTCAGCAGCCAGGACCATATTACTAGCGGGAGGGTGGATACGCAGTGTTTT.

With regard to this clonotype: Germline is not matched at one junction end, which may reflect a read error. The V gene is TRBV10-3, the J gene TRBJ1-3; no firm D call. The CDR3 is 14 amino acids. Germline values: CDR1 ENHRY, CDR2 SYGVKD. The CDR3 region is CAISESASGNTIYF. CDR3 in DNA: TGTGCCATCAGTGAGTCGGCTTCTGGAAACACAATATATTTT.

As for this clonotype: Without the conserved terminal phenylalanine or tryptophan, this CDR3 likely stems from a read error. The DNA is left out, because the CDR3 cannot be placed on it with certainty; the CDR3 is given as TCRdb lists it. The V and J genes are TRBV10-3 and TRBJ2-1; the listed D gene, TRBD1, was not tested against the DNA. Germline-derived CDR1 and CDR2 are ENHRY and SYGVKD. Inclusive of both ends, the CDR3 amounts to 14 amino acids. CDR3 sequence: CAISPTATRNERFS.

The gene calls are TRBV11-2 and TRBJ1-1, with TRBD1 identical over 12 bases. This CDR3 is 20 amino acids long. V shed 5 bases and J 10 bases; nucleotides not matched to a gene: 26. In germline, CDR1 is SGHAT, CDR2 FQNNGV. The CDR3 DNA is TGTGCCAGCAGCGCTTGGGACAGGGGGCGCAAGAGGTGGAGTAACAATGTAGCTTTCTTT. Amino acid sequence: CASSAWDRGRKRWSNNVAFF.

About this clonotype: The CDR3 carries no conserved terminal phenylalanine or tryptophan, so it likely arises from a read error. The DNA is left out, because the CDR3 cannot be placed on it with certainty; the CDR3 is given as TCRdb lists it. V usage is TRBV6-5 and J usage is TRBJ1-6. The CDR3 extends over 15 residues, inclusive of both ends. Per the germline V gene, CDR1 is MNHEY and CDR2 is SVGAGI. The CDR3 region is CASRKRSAPLSPLHS.

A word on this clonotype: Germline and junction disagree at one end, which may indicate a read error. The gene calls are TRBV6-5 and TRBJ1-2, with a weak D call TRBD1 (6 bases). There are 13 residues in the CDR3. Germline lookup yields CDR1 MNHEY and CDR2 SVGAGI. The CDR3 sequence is CASTYAGGGGYTF. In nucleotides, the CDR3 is TGTGCTAGCACCTACGCGGGGGGCGGAGGCTACACGTTC.

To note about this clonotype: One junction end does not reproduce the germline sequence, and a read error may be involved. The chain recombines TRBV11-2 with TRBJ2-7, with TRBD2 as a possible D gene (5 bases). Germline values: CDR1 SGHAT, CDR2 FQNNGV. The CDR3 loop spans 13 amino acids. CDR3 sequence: CASSMGSNYELYF. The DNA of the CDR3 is TGTGCCAGCAGCATGGGGAGTAACTACGAGCTGTACTTC. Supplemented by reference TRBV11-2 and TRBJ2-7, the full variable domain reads EAGVAQSPRYKIIEKRQSVAFWCNPISGHATLYWYQQILGQGPKLLIQFQNNGVVDDSQLPKDRFSAERLKGVDSTLKIQPAKLEDSAVYLCASSMGSNYELYFGPGTRLTVT.

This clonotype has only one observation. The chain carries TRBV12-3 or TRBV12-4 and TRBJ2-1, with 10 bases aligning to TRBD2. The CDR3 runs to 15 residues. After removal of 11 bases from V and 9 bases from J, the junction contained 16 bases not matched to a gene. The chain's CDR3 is CACGLSWTSGLEQFF. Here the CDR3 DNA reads TGTGCCTGCGGCCTGTCCTGGACTAGCGGACTTGAGCAGTTCTTC.

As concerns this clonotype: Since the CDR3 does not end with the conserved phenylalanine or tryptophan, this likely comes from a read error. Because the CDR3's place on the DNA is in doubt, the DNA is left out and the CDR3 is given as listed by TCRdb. This CDR3 reads CASSSPRAGGLNTGELLS. This chain uses TRBV11-2 with TRBJ2-2; the D segment call TRBD2 is taken from the table without a DNA check. Germline loops: CDR1 SGHAT, CDR2 FQNNGV. The CDR3 length equals 18 residues, ends included.

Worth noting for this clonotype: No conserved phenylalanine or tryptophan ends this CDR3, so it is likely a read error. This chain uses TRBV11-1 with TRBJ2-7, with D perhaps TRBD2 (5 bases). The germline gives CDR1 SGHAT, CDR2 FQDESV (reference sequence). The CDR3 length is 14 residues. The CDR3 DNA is TGTTCCAGCAGCTTAGCGACGGCCTCTTACGAGCAGTACTTA. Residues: CSSSLATASYEQYL.

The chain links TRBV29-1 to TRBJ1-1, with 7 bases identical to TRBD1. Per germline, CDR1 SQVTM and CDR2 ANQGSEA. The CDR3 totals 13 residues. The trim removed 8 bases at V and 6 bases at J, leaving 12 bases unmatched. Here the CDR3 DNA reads TGCAGCACTTGTGAGGGGGCGTTCCCTGAAGCTTTCTTT. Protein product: CSTCEGAFPEAFF.

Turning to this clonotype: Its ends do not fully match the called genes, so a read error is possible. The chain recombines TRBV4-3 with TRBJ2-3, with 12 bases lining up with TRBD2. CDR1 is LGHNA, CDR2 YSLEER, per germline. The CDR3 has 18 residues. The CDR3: CTSSQEGLAGGPTVTQYF. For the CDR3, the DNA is TGCACCAGCAGCCAAGAGGGTCTAGCGGGAGGGCCAACAGTTACGCAGTATTTT.

The CDR3 nucleotides read TGTGCCAGCAGCTTAGTGCTATGGACCAGGGAGCTGTTTTTT. It codes for CASSLVLWTRELFF. The V call is TRBV7-9, the J call TRBJ2-2, with D unresolved. CDR3 length: 14 residues. Trimming left V 1 base short and J 9 bases short, with 12 bases between. Germline CDR1 and CDR2: SEHNR and FQNEAQ (reference sequence).

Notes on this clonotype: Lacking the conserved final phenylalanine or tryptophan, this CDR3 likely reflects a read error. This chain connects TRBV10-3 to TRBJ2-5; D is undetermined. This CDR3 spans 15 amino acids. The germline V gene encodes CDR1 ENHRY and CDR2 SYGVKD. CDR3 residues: CAISESATRQETQYL. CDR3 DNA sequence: TGTGCCATCAGCGAGTCGGCTACCAGACAAGAGACTCAGTACTTA.

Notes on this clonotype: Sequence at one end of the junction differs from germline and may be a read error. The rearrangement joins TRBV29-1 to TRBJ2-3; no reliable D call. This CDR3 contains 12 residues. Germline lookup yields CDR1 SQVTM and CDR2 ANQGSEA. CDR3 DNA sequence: TGCAGCGTCACGCCGAGCACAGATACGCGGTACTTT. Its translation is CSVTPSTDTRYF.

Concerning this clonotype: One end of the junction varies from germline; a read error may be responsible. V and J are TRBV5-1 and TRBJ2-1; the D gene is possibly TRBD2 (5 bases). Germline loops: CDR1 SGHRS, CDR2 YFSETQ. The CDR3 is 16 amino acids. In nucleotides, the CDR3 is TGCGCTAGCAGCTTTGAGATATCCCCGGGGTCCAATGAGCAGTTCTTC. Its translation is CASSFEISPGSNEQFF.

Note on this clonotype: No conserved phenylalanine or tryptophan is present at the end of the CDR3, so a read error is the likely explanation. The CDR3 loop is CANSSDRWNTEAFI. Here the CDR3 DNA reads TGCGCCAACAGCTCGGACCGTTGGAACACTGAAGCTTTCATT. The chain has TRBV5-1 and TRBJ1-1; the D is unclear. CDR3 size: 14 residues. CDR1 and CDR2 (germline): SGHRS, YFSETQ.

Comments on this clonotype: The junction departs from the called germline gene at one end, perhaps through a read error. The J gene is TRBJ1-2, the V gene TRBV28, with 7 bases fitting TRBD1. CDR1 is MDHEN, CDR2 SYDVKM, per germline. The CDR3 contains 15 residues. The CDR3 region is CTVIQGQEANCGYTF. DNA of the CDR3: TGTACCGTCATCCAAGGACAGGAGGCTAACTGTGGCTACACCTTC.

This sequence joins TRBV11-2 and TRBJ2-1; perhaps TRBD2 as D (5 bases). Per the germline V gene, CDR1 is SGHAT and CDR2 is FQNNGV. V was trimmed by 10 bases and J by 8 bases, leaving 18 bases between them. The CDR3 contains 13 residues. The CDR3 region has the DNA TGTGCCACTAGCTTAAATGATGCCTATGAGCAGTTCTTC. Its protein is CATSLNDAYEQFF. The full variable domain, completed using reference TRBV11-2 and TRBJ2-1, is EAGVAQSPRYKIIEKRQSVAFWCNPISGHATLYWYQQILGQGPKLLIQFQNNGVVDDSQLPKDRFSAERLKGVDSTLKIQPAKLEDSAVYLCATSLNDAYEQFFGPGTRLTVL.

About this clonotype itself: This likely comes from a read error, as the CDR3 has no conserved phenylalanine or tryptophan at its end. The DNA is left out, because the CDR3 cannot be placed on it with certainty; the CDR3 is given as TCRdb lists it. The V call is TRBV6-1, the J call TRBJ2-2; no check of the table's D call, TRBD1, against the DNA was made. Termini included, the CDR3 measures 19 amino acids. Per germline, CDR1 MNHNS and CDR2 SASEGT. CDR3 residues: CASSEALPGGAANTGELFY.

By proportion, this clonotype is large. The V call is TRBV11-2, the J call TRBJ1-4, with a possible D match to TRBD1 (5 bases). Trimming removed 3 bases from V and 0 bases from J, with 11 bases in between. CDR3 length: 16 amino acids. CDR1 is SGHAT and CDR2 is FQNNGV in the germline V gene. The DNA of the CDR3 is TGTGCCAGCAGCTTGTTTCAGGGATCAACTAATGAAAAACTGTTTTTT. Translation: CASSLFQGSTNEKLFF.

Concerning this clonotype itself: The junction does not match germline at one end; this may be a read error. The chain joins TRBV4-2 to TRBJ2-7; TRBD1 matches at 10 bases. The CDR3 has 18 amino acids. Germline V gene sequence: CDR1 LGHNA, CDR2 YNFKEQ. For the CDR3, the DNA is TGTGCCAACAGCCATGAACACCTAGGACAGGGGGGACCGCGCGACCAGTACTTC. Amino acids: CANSHEHLGQGGPRDQYF.

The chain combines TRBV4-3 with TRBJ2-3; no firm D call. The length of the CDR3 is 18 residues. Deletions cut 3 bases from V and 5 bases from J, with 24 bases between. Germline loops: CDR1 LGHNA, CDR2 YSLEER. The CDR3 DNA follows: TGCGCCAGCAGCCAGTCGGTCTGGCTGGGTGGTCCCGAAGATACGCAGTATTTT. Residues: CASSQSVWLGGPEDTQYF.